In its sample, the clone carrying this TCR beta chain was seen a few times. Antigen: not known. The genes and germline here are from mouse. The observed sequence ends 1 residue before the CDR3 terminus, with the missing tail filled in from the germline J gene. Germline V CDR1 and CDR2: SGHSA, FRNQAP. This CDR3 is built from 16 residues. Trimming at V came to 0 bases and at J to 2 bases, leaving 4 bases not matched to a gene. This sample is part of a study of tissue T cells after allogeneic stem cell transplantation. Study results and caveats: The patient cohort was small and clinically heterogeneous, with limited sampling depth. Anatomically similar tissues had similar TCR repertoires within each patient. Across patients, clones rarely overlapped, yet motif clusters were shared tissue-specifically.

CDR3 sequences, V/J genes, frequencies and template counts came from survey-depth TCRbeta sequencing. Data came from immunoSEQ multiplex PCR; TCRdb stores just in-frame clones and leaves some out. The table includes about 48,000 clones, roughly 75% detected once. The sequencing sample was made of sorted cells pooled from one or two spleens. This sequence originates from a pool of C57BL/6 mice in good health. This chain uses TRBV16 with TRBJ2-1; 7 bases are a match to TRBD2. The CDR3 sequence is CASSLDSLGDYAEQFF. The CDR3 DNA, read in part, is TGTGCAAGCAGCTTAGATTCCCTGGGGGACTATGCTGAGCAGTTC.